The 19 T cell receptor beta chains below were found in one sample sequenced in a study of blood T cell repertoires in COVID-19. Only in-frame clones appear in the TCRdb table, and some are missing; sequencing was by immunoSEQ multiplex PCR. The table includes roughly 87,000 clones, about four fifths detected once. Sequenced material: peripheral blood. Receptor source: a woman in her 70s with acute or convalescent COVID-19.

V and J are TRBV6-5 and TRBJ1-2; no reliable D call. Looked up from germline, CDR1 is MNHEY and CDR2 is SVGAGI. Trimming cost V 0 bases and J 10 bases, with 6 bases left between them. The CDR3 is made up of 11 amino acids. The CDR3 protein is CASSYSNNYTF. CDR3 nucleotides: TGTGCCAGCAGTTACTCAAATAACTACACCTTC.

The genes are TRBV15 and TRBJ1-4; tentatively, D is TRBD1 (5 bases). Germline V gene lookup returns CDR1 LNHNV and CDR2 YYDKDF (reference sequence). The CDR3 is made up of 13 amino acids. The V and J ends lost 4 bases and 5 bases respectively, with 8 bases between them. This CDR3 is CATSIRQNEKLFF. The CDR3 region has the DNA TGTGCCACCAGCATCCGACAGAATGAAAAACTGTTTTTT.

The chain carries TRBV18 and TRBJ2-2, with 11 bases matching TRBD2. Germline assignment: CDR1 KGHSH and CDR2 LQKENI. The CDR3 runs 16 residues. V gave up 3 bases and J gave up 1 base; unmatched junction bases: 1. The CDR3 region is CASSPTSGGNTGELFF. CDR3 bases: TGTGCCAGCTCACCTACTAGCGGGGGGAACACCGGGGAGCTGTTTTTT.

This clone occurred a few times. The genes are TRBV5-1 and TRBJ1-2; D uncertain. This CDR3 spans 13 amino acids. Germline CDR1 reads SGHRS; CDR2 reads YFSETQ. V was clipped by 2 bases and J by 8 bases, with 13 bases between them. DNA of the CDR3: TGCGCCAGCAGCTTCTCGACTGTACGGGGCTACACCTTC. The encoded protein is CASSFSTVRGYTF. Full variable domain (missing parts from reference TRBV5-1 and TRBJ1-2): KAGVTQTPRYLIKTRGQQVTLSCSPISGHRSVSWYQQTPGQGLQFLFEYFSETQRNKGNFPGRFSGRQFSNSRSEMNVSTLELGDSALYLCASSFSTVRGYTFGSGTRLTVV.

The chain's CDR3 is CASSGENTEAFF. DNA of the CDR3: TGTGCCAGCTCAGGGGAGAACACTGAAGCTTTCTTT. The chain couples TRBV6-1 to TRBJ1-1; D may be TRBD1 (6 bases). The germline V and J ends were trimmed by 8 bases and 1 base, with 8 bases remaining between them. This CDR3 contains 12 residues. Per germline, CDR1 MNHNS and CDR2 SASEGT.

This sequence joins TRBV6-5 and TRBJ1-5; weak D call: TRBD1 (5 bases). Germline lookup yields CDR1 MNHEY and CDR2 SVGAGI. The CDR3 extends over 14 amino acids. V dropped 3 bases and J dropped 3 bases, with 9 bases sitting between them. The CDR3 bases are TGTGCCAGCAGTTATGCAGGGATCAATCAGCCCCAGCATTTT. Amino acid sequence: CASSYAGINQPQHF.

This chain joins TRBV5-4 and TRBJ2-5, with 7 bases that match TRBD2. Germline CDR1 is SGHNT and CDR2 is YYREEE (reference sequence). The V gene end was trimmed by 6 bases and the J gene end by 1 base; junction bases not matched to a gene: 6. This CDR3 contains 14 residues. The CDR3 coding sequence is TGTGCCAGCACCCACGGGGGGAGCCAAGAGACCCAGTACTTC. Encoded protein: CASTHGGSQETQYF. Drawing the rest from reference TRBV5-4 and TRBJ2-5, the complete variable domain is ETGVTQSPTHLIKTRGQQVTLRCSSQSGHNTVSWYQQALGQGPQFIFQYYREEENGRGNFPPRFSGLQFPNYSSELNVNALELDDSALYLCASTHGGSQETQYFGPGTRLLVL.

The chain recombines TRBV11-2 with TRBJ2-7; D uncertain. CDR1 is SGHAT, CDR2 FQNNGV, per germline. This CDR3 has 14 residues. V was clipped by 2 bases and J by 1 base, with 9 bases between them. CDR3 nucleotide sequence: TGTGCCAGCAGCTTAATGCCAGAATCCTACGAGCAGTACTTC. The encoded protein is CASSLMPESYEQYF.

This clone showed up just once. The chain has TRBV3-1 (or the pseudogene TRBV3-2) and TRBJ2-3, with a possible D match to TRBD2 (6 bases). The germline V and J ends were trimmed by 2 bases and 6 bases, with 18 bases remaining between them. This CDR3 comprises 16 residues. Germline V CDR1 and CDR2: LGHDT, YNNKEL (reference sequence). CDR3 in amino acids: CASSQTRGSRMDTQYF. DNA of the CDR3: TGTGCCAGCAGCCAAACACGGGGGTCAAGAATGGATACGCAGTATTTT.

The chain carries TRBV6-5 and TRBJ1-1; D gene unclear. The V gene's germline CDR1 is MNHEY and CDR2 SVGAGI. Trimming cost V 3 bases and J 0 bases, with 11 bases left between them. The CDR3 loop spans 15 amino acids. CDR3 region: CASSYIQRMNTEAFF. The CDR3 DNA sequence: TGTGCCAGCAGTTATATACAGAGAATGAACACTGAAGCTTTCTTT.

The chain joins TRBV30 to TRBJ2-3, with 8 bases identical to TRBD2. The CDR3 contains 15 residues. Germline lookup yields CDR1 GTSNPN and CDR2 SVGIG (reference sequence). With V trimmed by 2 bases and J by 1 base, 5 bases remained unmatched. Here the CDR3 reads CAWSPPGGRTDTQYF. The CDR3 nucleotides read TGTGCCTGGAGTCCCCCGGGGGGGCGCACAGATACGCAGTATTTT.

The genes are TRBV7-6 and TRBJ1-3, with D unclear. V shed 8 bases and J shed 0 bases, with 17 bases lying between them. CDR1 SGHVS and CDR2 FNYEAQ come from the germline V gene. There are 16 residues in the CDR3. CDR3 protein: CASALMAEGSGNTIYF. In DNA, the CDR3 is TGTGCCAGCGCCCTTATGGCGGAGGGCTCTGGAAACACCATATATTTT.

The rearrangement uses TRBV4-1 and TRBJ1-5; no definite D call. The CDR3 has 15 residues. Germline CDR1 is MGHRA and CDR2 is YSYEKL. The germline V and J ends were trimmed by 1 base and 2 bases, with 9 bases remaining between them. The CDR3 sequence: CASSQGFQGNQPQHF. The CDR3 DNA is TGCGCCAGCAGCCAAGGATTCCAGGGCAATCAGCCCCAGCATTTT.

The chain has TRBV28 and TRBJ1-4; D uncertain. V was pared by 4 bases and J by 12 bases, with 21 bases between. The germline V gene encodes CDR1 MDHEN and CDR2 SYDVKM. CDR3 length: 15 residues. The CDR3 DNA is TGTGCCAGCAGTTCTCTTTCTTCTACAGCGGCGGAACTGTTTTTT. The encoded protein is CASSSLSSTAAELFF.

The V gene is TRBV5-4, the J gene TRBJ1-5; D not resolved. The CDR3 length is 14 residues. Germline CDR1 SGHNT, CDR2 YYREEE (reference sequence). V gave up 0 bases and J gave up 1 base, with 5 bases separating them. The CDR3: CASSLGGSNQPQHF. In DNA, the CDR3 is TGTGCCAGCAGCTTGGGAGGAAGCAATCAGCCCCAGCATTTT. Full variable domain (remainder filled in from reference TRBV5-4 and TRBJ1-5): ETGVTQSPTHLIKTRGQQVTLRCSSQSGHNTVSWYQQALGQGPQFIFQYYREEENGRGNFPPRFSGLQFPNYSSELNVNALELDDSALYLCASSLGGSNQPQHFGDGTRLSIL.

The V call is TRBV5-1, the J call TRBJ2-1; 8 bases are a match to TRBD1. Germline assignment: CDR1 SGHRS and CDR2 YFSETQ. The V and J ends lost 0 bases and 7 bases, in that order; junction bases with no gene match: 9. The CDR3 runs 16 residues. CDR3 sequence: CASSLGGQGGGNEQFF. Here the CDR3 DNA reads TGCGCCAGCAGCTTGGGTGGACAGGGAGGTGGAAATGAGCAGTTCTTC.

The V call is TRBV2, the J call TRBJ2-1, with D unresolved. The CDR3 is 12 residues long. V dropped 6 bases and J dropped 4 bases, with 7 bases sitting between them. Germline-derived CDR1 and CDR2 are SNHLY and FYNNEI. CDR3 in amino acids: CASSLDYNEQFF. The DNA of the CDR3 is TGTGCCAGCAGCCTAGATTACAATGAGCAGTTCTTC.

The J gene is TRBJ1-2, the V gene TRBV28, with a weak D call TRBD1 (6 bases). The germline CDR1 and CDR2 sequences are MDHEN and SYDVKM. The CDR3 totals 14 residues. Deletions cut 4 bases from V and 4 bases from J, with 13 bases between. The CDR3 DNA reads TGTGCCAGCAGTTCTCCACAGGGCTTCTATGGCTACACCTTC. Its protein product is CASSSPQGFYGYTF.

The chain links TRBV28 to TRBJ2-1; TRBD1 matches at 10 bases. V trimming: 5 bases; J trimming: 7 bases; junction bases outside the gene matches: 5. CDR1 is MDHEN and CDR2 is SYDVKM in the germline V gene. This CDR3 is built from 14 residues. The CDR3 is CASSQGGQGNEQFF. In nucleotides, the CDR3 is TGTGCCAGCAGTCAAGGGGGACAGGGGAATGAGCAGTTCTTC.